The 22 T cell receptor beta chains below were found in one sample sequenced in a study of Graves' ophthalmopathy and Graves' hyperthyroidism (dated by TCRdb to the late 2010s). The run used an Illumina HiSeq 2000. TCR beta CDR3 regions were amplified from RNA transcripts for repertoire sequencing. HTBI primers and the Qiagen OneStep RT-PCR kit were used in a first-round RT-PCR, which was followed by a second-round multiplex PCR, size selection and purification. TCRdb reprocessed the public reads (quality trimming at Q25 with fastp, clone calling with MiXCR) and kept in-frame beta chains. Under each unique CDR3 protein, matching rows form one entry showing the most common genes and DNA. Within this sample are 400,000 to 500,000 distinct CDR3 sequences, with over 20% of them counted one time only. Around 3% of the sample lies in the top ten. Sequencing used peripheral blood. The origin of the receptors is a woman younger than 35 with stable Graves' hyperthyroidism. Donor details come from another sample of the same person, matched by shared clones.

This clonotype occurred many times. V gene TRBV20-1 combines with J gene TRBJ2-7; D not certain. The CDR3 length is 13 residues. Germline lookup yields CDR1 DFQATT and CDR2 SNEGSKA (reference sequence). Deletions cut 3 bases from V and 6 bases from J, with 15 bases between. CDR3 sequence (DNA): TGCAGTGCTAGGCCGCCGGAACTTAGCGAGCAGTACTTC. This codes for CSARPPELSEQYF.

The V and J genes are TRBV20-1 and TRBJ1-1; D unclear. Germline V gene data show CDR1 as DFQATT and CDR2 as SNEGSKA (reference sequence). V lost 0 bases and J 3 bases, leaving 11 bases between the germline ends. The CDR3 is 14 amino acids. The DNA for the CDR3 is TGCAGTGCTAGAGACGGTGCCCTTTACACTGAAGCTTTCTTT. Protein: CSARDGALYTEAFF.

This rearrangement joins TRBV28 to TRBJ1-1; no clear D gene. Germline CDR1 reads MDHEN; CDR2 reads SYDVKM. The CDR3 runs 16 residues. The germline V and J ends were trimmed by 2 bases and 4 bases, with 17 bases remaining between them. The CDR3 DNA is TGTGCCAGCAGTTTACCCCCCGGGCTAGACGGCACTGAAGCTTTCTTT. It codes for CASSLPPGLDGTEAFF.

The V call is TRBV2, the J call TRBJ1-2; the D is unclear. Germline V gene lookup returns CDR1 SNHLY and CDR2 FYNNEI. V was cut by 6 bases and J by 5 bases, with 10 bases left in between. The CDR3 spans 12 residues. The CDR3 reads CASRAATYGYTF. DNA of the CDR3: TGTGCCAGCAGGGCAGCAACTTATGGCTACACCTTC.

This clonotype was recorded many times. In DNA, the CDR3 is TGTGCCAGCAGTTACGGACGCCGGAACACTGAAGCTTTCTTT. Protein sequence: CASSYGRRNTEAFF. This chain uses TRBV6-2 or TRBV6-3 with TRBJ1-1, with D hard to call. CDR3 length equals 14 residues. Germline CDR1 is MNHEY and CDR2 is SVGEGT. V was pared by 2 bases and J by 1 base, with 8 bases between.

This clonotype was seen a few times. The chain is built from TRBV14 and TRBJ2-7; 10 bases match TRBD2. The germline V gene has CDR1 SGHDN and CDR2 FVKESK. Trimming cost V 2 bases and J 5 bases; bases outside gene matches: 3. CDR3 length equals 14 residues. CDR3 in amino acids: CASSQLLAGNEQYF. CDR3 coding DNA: TGTGCCAGCAGCCAATTACTAGCGGGAAACGAGCAGTACTTC.

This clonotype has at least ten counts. DNA for the CDR3: TGTGCCAGCAGTGAACTAGCGGGAGCCGGGGAGCTGTTTTTT. As protein: CASSELAGAGELFF. The chain links TRBV2 to TRBJ2-2, with 10 bases matching TRBD2. V lost 2 bases and J lost 6; bases outside the gene matches: 0. In germline, CDR1 is SNHLY, CDR2 FYNNEI. This CDR3 is 14 amino acids long.

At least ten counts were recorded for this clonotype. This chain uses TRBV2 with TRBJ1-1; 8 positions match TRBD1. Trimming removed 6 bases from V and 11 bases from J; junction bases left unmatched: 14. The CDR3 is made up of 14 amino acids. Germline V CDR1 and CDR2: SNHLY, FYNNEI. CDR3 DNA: TGTGCCAGCAGGGCGGACAGGGATCACAACGGGGCTTTCTTT. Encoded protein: CASRADRDHNGAFF.

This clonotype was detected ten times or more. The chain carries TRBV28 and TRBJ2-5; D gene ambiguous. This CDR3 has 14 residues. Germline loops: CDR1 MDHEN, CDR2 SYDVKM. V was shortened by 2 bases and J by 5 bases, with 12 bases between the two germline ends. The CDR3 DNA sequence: TGTGCCAGCAGTTTAATGGAGAGCCAGGAGACCCAGTACTTC. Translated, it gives CASSLMESQETQYF.

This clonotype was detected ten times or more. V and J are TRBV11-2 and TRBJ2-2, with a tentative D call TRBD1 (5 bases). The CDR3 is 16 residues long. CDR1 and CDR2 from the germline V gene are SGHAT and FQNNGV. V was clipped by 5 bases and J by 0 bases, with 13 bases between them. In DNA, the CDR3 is TGTGCCAGCAGCACTTACAGGTCCGCGAACACCGGGGAGCTGTTTTTT. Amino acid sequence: CASSTYRSANTGELFF.

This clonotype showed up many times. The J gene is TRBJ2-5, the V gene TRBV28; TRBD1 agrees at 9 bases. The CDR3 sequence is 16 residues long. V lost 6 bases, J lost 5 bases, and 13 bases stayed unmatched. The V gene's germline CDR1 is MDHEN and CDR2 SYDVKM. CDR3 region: CASRVPGQGVGETQYF. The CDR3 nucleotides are TGTGCCAGCAGGGTCCCGGGACAGGGTGTTGGGGAGACCCAGTACTTC.

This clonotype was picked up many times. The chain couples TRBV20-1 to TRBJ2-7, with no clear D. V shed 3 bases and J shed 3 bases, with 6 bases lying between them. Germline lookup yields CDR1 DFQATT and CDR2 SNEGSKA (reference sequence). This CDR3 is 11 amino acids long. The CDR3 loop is CSASGDYEQYF. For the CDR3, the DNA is TGCAGTGCTAGCGGTGACTACGAGCAGTACTTC.

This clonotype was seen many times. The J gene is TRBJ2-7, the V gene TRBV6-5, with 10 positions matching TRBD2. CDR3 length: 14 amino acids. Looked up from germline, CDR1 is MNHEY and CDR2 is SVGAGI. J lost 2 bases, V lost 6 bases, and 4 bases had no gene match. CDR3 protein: CASSRTSGAYEQYF. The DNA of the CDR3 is TGTGCCAGCAGCCGGACTAGCGGAGCCTACGAGCAGTACTTC.

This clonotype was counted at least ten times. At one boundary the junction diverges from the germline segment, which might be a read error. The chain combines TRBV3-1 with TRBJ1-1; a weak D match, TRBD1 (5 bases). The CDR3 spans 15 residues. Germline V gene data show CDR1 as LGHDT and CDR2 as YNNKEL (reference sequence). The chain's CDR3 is CASSLQEEANAEAFF. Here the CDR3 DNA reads TGTGCCAGCAGCCTACAGGAAGAGGCGAACGCTGAAGCTTTCTTT.

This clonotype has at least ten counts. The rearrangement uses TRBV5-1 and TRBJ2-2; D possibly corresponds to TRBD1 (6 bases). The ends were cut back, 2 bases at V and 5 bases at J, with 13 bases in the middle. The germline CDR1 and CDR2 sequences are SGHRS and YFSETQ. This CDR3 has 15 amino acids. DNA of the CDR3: TGCGCCAGCAGCTTACAGGGTCCCGAGACCGGGGAGCTGTTTTTT. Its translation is CASSLQGPETGELFF.

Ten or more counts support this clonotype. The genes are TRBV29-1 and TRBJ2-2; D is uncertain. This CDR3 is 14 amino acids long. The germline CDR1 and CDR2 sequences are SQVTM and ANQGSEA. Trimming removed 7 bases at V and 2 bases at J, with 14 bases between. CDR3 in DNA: TGCAGCGCCGCGACGGAGCTCAACACCGGGGAGCTGTTTTTT. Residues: CSAATELNTGELFF.

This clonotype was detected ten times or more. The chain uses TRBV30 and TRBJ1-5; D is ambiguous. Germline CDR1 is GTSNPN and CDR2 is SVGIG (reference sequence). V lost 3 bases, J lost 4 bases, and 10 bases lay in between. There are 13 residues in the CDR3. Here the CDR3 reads CAWSVVPNQPQHF. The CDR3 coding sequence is TGTGCCTGGAGCGTCGTCCCGAATCAGCCCCAGCATTTT.

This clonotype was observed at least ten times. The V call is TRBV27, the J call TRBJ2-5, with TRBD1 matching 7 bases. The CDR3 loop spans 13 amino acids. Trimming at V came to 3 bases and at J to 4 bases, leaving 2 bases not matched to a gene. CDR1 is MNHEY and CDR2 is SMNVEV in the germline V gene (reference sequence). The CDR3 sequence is CASSFRDRETQYF. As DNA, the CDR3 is TGTGCCAGCAGTTTTCGGGACAGAGAGACCCAGTACTTC.

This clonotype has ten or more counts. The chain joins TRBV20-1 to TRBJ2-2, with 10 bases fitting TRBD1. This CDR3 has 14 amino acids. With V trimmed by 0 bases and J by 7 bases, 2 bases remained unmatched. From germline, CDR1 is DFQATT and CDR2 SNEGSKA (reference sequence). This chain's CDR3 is CSAREGQGIGELFF. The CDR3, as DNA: TGCAGTGCTAGAGAGGGACAGGGGATCGGGGAGCTGTTTTTT.

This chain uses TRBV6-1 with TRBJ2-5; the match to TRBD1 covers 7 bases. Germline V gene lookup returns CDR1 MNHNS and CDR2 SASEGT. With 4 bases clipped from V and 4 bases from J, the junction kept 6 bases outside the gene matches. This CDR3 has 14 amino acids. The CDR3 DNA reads TGTGCCAGCAGTGGGGACAGTTGGGCAGAGACCCAGTACTTC. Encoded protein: CASSGDSWAETQYF.

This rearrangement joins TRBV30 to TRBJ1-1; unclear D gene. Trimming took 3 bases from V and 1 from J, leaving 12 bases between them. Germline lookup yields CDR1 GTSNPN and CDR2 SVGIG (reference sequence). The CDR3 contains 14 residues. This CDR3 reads CAWRAPERNTEAFF. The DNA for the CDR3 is TGTGCCTGGAGGGCCCCCGAGAGGAACACTGAAGCTTTCTTT.

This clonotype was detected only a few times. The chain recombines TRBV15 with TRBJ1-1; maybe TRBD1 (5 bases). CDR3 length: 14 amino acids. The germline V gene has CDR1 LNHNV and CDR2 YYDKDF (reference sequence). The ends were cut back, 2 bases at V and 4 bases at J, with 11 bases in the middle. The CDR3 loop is CATSRQGGGTEAFF. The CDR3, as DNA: TGTGCCACCAGCAGACAGGGAGGCGGCACTGAAGCTTTCTTT.